The T cell receptor (beta chain) described here comes from a study of blood T cells in healthy people across ages. Alongside a J-beta primer mix, a sample-barcoded 5' primer served in a second PCR lasting roughly 7 to 11 cycles. One entry per CDR3 protein results from TCRdb running MiXCR on the 5' RACE reads. The table lists about 1.4 million distinct CDR3 sequences, roughly 64% of them singletons. The germline V gene has CDR1 SGHVS and CDR2 FQNEAQ. Deletions cut 5 bases from V and 2 bases from J, with 13 bases between. There are 14 residues in the CDR3. The chain carries TRBV7-8 and TRBJ2-7, with D perhaps TRBD1 or TRBD2 (5 bases each). Material: blood. The TCR was taken from a man between 18 and 35 years old in good health. DNA of the CDR3: TGTGCCAGCAGCACCGGGACGGCCGCCTACGAGCAGTACTTC. Translated: CASSTGTAAYEQYF.